This TCR beta chain appears in the sequencing data of a study of T cell responses to AZD1222 COVID-19 vaccine. Study-wide findings and caveats: No day 14 peak samples; only post-peak repertoires were characterized.

Clones were sequenced by immunoSEQ multiplex PCR, and TCRdb holds only the in-frame ones, with some missing. The data hold about 130,000 clones, with roughly 93% observed a single time. Germline loops: CDR1 LGHDT, CDR2 YNNKEL (reference sequence). V was clipped by 1 base and J by 4 bases, with 5 bases between them. The CDR3 extends over 13 amino acids. To note about this clone: Its target is unknown.

This TCR came from an adult who received the AZD1222 COVID-19 vaccine. The V gene is TRBV3-1 (or the pseudogene TRBV3-2), the J gene TRBJ1-5; D remains ambiguous. The sample in question was peripheral blood, obtained 28 days after the second AZD1222 dose. The CDR3 DNA is TGTGCCAGCAGCCAAGCCCTAAATCAGCCCCAGCATTTT. Amino acids: CASSQALNQPQHF.